The next 3 T cell receptor beta chains were all read from a single sample in a study of blood T cell repertoires in COVID-19 (dated by TCRdb to about 2020). Library prep was done by the immunoSEQ multiplex PCR assay. The immuneACCESS repertoire file appears here via TCRdb, limited to in-frame rearrangements. These files lack a portion of the clones; in checked studies, under half of the deficit traces to unresolved V genes, and the cause of the others is not known. This sample has 250,000 or so clones in its table, and approximately 84% of those were observed once. The ten biggest clones cover about 1.9% of the sample. The sample comprised peripheral blood. The receptor set was obtained from a woman of 80 years or more with acute or convalescent COVID-19.

The rearrangement joins TRBV3-1 (or the pseudogene TRBV3-2) to TRBJ2-7, with D perhaps TRBD2 (5 bases). This CDR3 has 15 residues. Per germline, CDR1 LGHDT and CDR2 YNNKEL (reference sequence). Trimming left V 4 bases short and J 2 bases short, with 15 bases between. In nucleotides, the CDR3 is TGTGCCAGCAGCCTACGCGCGGGTCCAACCTACGAGCAGTACTTC. Amino acids: CASSLRAGPTYEQYF.

The chain has TRBV7-3 and TRBJ2-3; D perhaps matches TRBD2 (5 bases). V lost 5 bases to trimming and J lost 4 bases, with 16 bases between them. The CDR3 totals 15 residues. Germline CDR1 reads SGHTA; CDR2 reads FQGTGA. CDR3 in amino acids: CASSGSSSPPDTQYF. The CDR3 nucleotides read TGTGCCAGCAGCGGAAGCTCTAGCCCCCCAGATACGCAGTATTTT.

The chain is built from TRBV6-2 or TRBV6-3 and TRBJ1-1, with D perhaps matching TRBD1 (5 bases). The V gene lost 0 bases and the J gene lost 8 bases, with 19 bases spanning the gap. The germline gives CDR1 MNHEY, CDR2 SVGEGT. This CDR3 is 16 amino acids long. CDR3 sequence (DNA): TGTGCCAGCAGTTACTCGAAATCCTTGGGGCCTGGGGAAGCTTTCTTT. Translated, it gives CASSYSKSLGPGEAFF.